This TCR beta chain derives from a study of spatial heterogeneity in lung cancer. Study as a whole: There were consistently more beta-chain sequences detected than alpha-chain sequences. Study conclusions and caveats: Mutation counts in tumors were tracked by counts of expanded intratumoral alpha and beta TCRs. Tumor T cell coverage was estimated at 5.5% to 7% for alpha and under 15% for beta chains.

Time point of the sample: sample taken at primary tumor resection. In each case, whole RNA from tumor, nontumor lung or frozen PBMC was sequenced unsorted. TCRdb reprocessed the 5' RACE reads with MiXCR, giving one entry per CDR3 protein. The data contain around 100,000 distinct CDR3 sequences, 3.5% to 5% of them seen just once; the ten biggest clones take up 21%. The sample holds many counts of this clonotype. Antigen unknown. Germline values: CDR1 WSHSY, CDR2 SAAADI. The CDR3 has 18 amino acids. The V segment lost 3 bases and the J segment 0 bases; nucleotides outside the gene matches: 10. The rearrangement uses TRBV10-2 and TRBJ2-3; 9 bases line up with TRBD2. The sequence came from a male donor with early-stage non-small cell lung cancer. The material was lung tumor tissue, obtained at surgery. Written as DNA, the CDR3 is TGCGCCAGCAGTGATTTGGAAGGACTAGCGTCTAGCACAGATACGCAGTATTTT. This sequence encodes CASSDLEGLASSTDTQYF.